This is a list of T cell receptor beta chains from one sample in a study of blood T cell repertoires in COVID-19. Here immunoSEQ multiplex PCR was the method, and the copy in TCRdb shows in-frame clones only, minus some. Among 240,000 or so clones listed, about 79% were seen once. The sequencing sample was made of peripheral blood. These receptors all stem from a woman of 80 years or more with acute or convalescent COVID-19. Each CDR3 is given with its conserved first and last residue. A D gene is named only where the DNA matches it firmly. Some rows mark clone size as missing; the rest say once, few, many or name a class of expanded clone.

D	size	V	J	CDR3	DNA
NA	NA	TRBV12-3/TRBV12-4	TRBJ1-1	CASSLGGPEAFF	TGTGCCAGCAGTTTGGGGGGGCCTGAAGCTTTCTTT
TRBD1	NA	TRBV3-1/TRBV3-2	TRBJ1-5	CASSRDRDNQPQHF	TGTGCCAGCAGTCGAGACAGGGACAATCAGCCCCAGCATTTT
NA	NA	TRBV28	TRBJ2-7	CASGGTVLYEQYF	TGTGCCAGCGGAGGGACGGTCCTCTACGAGCAGTACTTC
TRBD1	NA	TRBV5-5	TRBJ1-1	CASSLEGASGAANTEAFF	TGTGCCAGCAGCTTGGAGGGGGCGTCAGGGGCGGCGAACACTGAAGCTTTCTTT
TRBD1	NA	TRBV7-6	TRBJ2-7	CASSPRDSSYEQYF	TGTGCCAGCAGCCCCCGGGACAGTTCCTACGAGCAGTACTTC
NA	NA	TRBV3-1/TRBV3-2	TRBJ1-4	CASSQGQLANEKLFF	TGTGCCAGCAGCCAAGGGCAGTTGGCTAATGAAAAACTGTTTTTT
NA	many	TRBV15	TRBJ1-4	CATRRETTNEKLFF	TGTGCCACCCGGCGGGAGACAACTAATGAAAAACTGTTTTTT
NA	NA	TRBV6-1	TRBJ1-2	CASSETLGGVYGYTF	TGTGCCAGCAGTGAAACCCTCGGGGGGGTCTATGGCTACACCTTC
TRBD1	NA	TRBV6-2/TRBV6-3	TRBJ2-7	CASSSQGDPRYEQYF	TGTGCCAGCAGTTCCCAGGGGGACCCTCGGTACGAGCAGTACTTC
TRBD1	NA	TRBV19	TRBJ2-7	CASSPQGVDEQYF	TGTGCCAGTAGTCCTCAGGGGGTAGACGAGCAGTACTTC
TRBD1	NA	TRBV5-1	TRBJ2-1	CASSPSLAQGEKQFF	TGCGCCAGCAGCCCTAGTCTGGCACAGGGGGAGAAGCAGTTCTTC
TRBD2	NA	TRBV7-6	TRBJ2-3	CASSRGLAGGNTDTQYF	TGTGCCAGCAGCCGAGGCCTAGCGGGGGGGAACACAGATACGCAGTATTTT
NA	NA	TRBV5-1	TRBJ2-3	CASSLAGYSTDTQYF	TGCGCCAGCAGCTTGGCGGGGTATAGCACAGATACGCAGTATTTT
NA	many	TRBV2	TRBJ1-3	CASRYKDSGNTIYF	TGTGCCAGCAGGTACAAAGACTCTGGAAACACCATATATTTT
NA	NA	TRBV5-1	TRBJ2-3	CASTQGSTDTQYF	TGCGCCAGCACCCAGGGAAGCACAGATACGCAGTATTTT
TRBD1	NA	TRBV19	TRBJ1-5	CASTSGTGKPYSNQPQHF	TGTGCCAGTACCTCCGGGACAGGGAAACCCTATAGCAATCAGCCCCAGCATTTT
NA	NA	TRBV2	TRBJ1-1	CASSEAFGGKAFF	TGTGCCAGCAGTGAAGCGTTCGGGGGGAAGGCTTTCTTT
TRBD2	NA	TRBV28	TRBJ2-7	CASTPGGQYEQYF	TGTGCCAGCACCCCGGGGGGGCAGTACGAGCAGTACTTC
NA	NA	TRBV19	TRBJ2-5	CASSIGGGLVQETQYF	TGTGCCAGTAGTATAGGGGGGGGCTTGGTCCAAGAGACCCAGTACTTC
TRBD2	NA	TRBV5-4	TRBJ2-3	CASSSGRTSGTYTQYF	TGTGCCAGCAGCTCAGGACGGACTAGCGGGACGTATACGCAGTATTTT
NA	once	TRBV18	TRBJ1-6	CASSDRNPGSPLHF	TGTGCCAGCTCCGACAGGAACCCTGGTTCACCCCTCCACTTT
TRBD1	NA	TRBV19	TRBJ2-3	CASSNRDRGYTDTQYF	TGTGCCAGTAGCAACCGGGACAGGGGTTACACAGATACGCAGTATTTT
NA	NA	TRBV9	TRBJ2-1	CASSADLGNEQFF	TGTGCCAGCAGTGCGGACTTAGGGAATGAGCAGTTCTTC
TRBD2	NA	TRBV3-1/TRBV3-2	TRBJ2-7	CASSQLAGGAYEQYF	TGTGCCAGCAGCCAACTAGCGGGGGGCGCCTACGAGCAGTACTTC
TRBD1	NA	TRBV3-1/TRBV3-2	TRBJ1-3	CASSPSGQGIGNTIYF	TGTGCCAGCAGCCCCTCGGGACAGGGAATTGGAAACACCATATATTTT
TRBD1	NA	TRBV2	TRBJ1-3	CASSVGQSSGNTIYF	TGTGCCAGCAGTGTGGGACAGAGCTCTGGAAACACCATATATTTT
TRBD1	NA	TRBV5-1	TRBJ1-3	CASSSDRAGNTIYF	TGCGCCAGCAGTTCGGACAGGGCTGGAAACACCATATATTTT
NA	NA	TRBV7-2	TRBJ2-1	CASSLVGQIDEQFF	TGTGCCAGCAGCTTAGTGGGCCAAATCGATGAGCAGTTCTTC
TRBD1	NA	TRBV5-1	TRBJ1-2	CASSIRTGGDGYTF	TGCGCCAGCAGCATCCGGACAGGGGGAGATGGCTACACCTTC
NA	NA	TRBV4-2	TRBJ1-5	CASSQDGGQNQPQHF	TGTGCCAGCAGCCAAGATGGGGGCCAAAATCAGCCCCAGCATTTT
NA	NA	TRBV28	TRBJ1-1	CASSSAGAGDTEAFF	TGTGCCAGCAGTTCGGCAGGGGCAGGTGACACTGAAGCTTTCTTT
NA	NA	TRBV7-9	TRBJ1-4	CASSYGATNEKLFF	TGTGCCAGCAGCTACGGTGCAACTAATGAAAAACTGTTTTTT
NA	NA	TRBV28	TRBJ2-2	CASSVHRVGRGELFF	TGTGCCAGCAGCGTACACAGGGTGGGACGAGGGGAGCTGTTTTTT
NA	NA	TRBV28	TRBJ2-5	CASSPRRGGETQYF	TGTGCCAGCAGTCCCCGGCGGGGCGGGGAGACCCAGTACTTC
NA	NA	TRBV7-7	TRBJ2-3	CASSPGGVSTDTQYF	TGTGCTAGCAGCCCGGGCGGGGTTAGCACAGATACGCAGTATTTT
NA	NA	TRBV7-8	TRBJ1-6	CASSLGRANSPLHF	TGTGCCAGCAGCTTAGGCAGGGCCAATTCACCCCTCCACTTT
NA	NA	TRBV28	TRBJ1-2	CASTSRPGFRGYTF	TGTGCCAGCACCTCCCGGCCAGGGTTCCGTGGCTACACCTTC
TRBD1	once	TRBV5-1	TRBJ1-3	CASSPGQGWGSGNTIYF	TGCGCCAGCAGCCCCGGACAGGGGTGGGGGTCTGGAAACACCATATATTTT
TRBD2	NA	TRBV5-8	TRBJ2-5	CASSLGLEETQYF	TGTGCCAGCAGCCTGGGACTAGAAGAGACCCAGTACTTC
NA	NA	TRBV29-1	TRBJ2-1	CSVSRGYNEQFF	TGCAGCGTTAGTCGGGGGTACAATGAGCAGTTCTTC
TRBD1	NA	TRBV19	TRBJ2-1	CASSQTGPNEQFF	TGTGCCAGTAGCCAGACAGGGCCCAATGAGCAGTTCTTC
TRBD1	NA	TRBV13	TRBJ1-1	CASSSRGGWGQHPLIAFF	TGTGCCAGCAGCTCCCGTGGTGGTTGGGGACAGCATCCGCTAATAGCTTTCTTT
TRBD1	NA	TRBV5-1	TRBJ2-7	CASSSYRGQDEQYF	TGCGCCAGCAGCTCGTACAGGGGGCAGGACGAGCAGTACTTC
NA	few	TRBV19	TRBJ1-2	CASSINRAGYTF	TGTGCCAGTAGTATTAACAGGGCCGGCTACACCTTC
NA	few	TRBV6-1	TRBJ1-1	CASSERTQNTEAFF	TGTGCCAGCAGTGAGAGGACACAGAACACTGAAGCTTTCTTT
NA	NA	TRBV30	TRBJ1-6	CAWSVVRGARNSPLHF	TGTGCCTGGAGTGTGGTACGGGGGGCCAGGAATTCACCCCTCCACTTT
TRBD2	NA	TRBV5-5	TRBJ2-7	CASSLTSGGAYEQYF	TGTGCCAGCAGCTTGACTAGCGGGGGGGCCTACGAGCAGTACTTC
NA	NA	TRBV12-3/TRBV12-4	TRBJ1-1	CASSLVGGTEAFF	TGTGCCAGCAGTTTAGTGGGGGGCACTGAAGCTTTCTTT
NA	NA	TRBV7-9	TRBJ1-5	CASSPRGGRDQPQHF	TGTGCCAGCAGCCCGAGGGGGGGAAGGGACCAGCCCCAGCATTTT
NA	once	TRBV14	TRBJ2-5	CASSQGVVSRAGKVGTQYF	TGTGCCAGCAGCCAAGGTGTCGTCTCACGGGCGGGAAAGGTGGGGACCCAGTACTTC
NA	once	TRBV7-2	TRBJ2-3	CASSARKEGRPNTDTQYF	TGTGCCAGCAGCGCTAGGAAAGAGGGTAGGCCTAACACAGATACGCAGTATTTT
TRBD2	NA	TRBV5-1	TRBJ2-3	CASSLAGGWTDTQYF	TGCGCCAGCAGCCTAGCGGGGGGGTGGACAGATACGCAGTATTTT
TRBD1	NA	TRBV5-6	TRBJ2-3	CATDLRGRRDTQYF	TGTGCCACCGATCTCAGGGGGCGCAGAGATACGCAGTATTTT
NA	NA	TRBV6-5	TRBJ1-1	CASSQGNTEAFF	TGTGCCAGCAGCCAGGGCAACACTGAAGCTTTCTTT
TRBD1	NA	TRBV28	TRBJ1-4	CASSRGQGTNEKLFF	TGTGCCAGCAGTCGCGGACAGGGAACTAATGAAAAACTGTTTTTT
TRBD2	NA	TRBV10-3	TRBJ2-1	CAISESSGGPPSSLEQFF	TGTGCCATCAGTGAGTCGTCGGGGGGGCCCCCCTCGAGCCTGGAGCAGTTCTTC
TRBD1	once	TRBV7-8	TRBJ2-7	CASSLAQGTGAREQYF	TGTGCCAGCAGCTTAGCGCAAGGGACAGGGGCTCGCGAGCAGTACTTC
NA	NA	TRBV6-5	TRBJ1-5	CASRSVEGRNQPQHF	TGTGCCAGCAGGTCGGTGGAGGGCCGCAATCAGCCCCAGCATTTT